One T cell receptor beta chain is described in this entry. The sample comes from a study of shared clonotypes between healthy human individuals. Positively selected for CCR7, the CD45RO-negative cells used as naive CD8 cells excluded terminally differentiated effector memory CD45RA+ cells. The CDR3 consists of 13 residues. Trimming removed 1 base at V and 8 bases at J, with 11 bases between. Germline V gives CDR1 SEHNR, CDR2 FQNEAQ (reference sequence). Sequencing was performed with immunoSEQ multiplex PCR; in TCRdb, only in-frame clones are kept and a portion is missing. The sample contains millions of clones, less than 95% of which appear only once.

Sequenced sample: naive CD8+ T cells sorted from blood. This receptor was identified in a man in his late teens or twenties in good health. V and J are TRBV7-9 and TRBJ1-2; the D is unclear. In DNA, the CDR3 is TGTGCCAGCAGCTTAGACGGGCTAGAGGGCTACACCTTC. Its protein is CASSLDGLEGYTF.